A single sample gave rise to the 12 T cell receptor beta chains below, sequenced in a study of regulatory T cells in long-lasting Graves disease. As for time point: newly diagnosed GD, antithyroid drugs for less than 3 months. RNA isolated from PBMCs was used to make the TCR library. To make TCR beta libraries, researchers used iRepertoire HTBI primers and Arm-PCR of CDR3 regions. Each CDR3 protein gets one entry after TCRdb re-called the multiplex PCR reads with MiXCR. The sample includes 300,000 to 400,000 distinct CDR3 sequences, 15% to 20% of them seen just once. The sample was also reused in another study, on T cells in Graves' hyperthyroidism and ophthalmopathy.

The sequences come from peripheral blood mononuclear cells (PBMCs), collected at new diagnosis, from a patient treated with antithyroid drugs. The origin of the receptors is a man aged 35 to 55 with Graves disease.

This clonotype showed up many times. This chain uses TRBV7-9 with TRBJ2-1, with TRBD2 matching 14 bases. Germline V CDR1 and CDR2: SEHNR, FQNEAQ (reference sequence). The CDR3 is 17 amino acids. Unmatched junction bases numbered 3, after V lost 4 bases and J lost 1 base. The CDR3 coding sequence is TGTGCCAGCAGCTCGACTAGCGGGGGGGGGTCCTACAATGAGCAGTTCTTC. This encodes CASSSTSGGGSYNEQFF.

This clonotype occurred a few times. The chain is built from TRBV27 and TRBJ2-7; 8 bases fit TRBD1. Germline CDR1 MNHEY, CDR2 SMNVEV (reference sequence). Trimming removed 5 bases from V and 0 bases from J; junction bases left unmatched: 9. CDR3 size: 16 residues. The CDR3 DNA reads TGTGCCAGCAGTCCTCGCGGACAGGGTTTCTCCTACGAGCAGTACTTC. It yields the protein CASSPRGQGFSYEQYF.

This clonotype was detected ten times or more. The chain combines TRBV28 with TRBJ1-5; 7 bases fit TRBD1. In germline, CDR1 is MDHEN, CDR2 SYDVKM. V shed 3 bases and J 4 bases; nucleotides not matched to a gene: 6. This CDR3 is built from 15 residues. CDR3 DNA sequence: TGTGCCAGCAGTTTTCTGACAGGGAATAATCAGCCCCAGCATTTT. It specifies CASSFLTGNNQPQHF. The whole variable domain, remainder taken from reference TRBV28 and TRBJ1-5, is DVKVTQSSRYLVKRTGEKVFLECVQDMDHENMFWYRQDPGLGLRLIYFSYDVKMKEKGDIPEGYSVSREKKERFSLILESASTNQTSMYLCASSFLTGNNQPQHFGDGTRLSIL.

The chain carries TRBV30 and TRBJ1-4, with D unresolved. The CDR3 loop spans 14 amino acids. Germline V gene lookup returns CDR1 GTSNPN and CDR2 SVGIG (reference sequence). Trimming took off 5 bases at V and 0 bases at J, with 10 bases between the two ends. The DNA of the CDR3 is TGTGCCTGGGGCTCGGGTGCAACTAATGAAAAACTGTTTTTT. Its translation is CAWGSGATNEKLFF.

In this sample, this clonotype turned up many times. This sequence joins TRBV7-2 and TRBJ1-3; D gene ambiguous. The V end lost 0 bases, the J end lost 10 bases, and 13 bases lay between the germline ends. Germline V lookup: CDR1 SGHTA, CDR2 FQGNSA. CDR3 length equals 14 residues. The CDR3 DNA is TGTGCCAGCAGCTTAGCCCAGCCTGCGGGGACCATATATTTT. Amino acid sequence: CASSLAQPAGTIYF.

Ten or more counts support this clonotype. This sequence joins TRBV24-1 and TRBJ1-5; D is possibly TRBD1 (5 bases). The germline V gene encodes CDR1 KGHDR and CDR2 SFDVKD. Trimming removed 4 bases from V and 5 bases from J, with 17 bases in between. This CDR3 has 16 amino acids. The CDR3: CATSEGGSGGHQPQHF. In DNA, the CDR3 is TGTGCCACCAGTGAGGGCGGGTCCGGGGGACATCAGCCCCAGCATTTT.

The CDR3 here is CASSQDPRGRNTGELFF. CDR3 bases: TGTGCCAGCAGCCAAGATCCCAGGGGGAGAAACACCGGGGAGCTGTTTTTT. This chain connects TRBV4-2 to TRBJ2-2; TRBD1 agrees at 7 bases. There are 17 residues in the CDR3. V was clipped by 0 bases and J by 2 bases; unmatched bases: 6. Germline assignment: CDR1 LGHNA and CDR2 YNFKEQ.

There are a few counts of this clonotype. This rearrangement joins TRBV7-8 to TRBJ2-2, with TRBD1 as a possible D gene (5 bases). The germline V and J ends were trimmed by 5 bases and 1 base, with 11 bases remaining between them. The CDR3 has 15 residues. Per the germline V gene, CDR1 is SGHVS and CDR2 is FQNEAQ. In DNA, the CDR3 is TGTGCCAGCAGCCCCAGGGCGTTGAACACCGGGGAGCTGTTTTTT. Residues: CASSPRALNTGELFF.

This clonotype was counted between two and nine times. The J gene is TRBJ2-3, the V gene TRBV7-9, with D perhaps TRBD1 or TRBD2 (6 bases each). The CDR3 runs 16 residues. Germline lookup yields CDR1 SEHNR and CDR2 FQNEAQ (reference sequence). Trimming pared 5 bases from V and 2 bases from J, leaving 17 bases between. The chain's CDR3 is CASSDRTNLPTDTQYF. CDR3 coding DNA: TGTGCCAGCAGCGACAGGACTAACCTACCCACAGATACGCAGTATTTT.

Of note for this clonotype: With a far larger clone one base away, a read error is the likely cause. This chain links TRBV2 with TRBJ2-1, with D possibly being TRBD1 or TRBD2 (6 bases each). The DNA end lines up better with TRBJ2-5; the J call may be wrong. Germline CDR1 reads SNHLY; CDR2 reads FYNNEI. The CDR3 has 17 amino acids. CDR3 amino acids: CASSEGATTRWPEIQYF. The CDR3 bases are TGTGCCAGCAGTGAGGGGGCGACGACTAGATGGCCGGAGATCCAGTACTTC.

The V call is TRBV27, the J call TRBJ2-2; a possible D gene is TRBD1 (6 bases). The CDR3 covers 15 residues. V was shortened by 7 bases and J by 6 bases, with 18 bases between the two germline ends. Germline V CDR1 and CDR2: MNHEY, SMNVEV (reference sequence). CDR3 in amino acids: CASTSRDTGPGELFF. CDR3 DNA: TGTGCCAGCACCAGCCGGGACACGGGTCCCGGGGAGCTGTTTTTT.

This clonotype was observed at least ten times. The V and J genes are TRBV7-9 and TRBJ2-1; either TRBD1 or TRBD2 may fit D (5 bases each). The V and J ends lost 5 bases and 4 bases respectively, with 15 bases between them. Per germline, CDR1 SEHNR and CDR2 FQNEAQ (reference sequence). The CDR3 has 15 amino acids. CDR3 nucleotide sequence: TGTGCCAGCAGCGAGGGACGCTGGGGTTACAATGAGCAGTTCTTC. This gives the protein CASSEGRWGYNEQFF.